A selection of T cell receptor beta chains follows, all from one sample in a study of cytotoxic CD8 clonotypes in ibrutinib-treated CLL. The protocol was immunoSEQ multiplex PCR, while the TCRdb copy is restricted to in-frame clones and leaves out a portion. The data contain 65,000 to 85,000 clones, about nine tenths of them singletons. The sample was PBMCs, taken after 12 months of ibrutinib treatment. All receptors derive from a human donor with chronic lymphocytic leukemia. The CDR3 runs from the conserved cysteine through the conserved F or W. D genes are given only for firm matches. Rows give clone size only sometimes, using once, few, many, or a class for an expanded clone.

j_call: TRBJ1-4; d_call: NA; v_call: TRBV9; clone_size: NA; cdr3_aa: CASSVAAGEEKLFF; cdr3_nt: TGTGCCAGCAGCGTAGCGGCAGGGGAAGAAAAACTGTTTTTT
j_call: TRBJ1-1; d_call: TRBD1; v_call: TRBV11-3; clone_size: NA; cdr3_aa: CASSLDNRGRMNTEAFF; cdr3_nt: TGTGCCAGCAGCTTGGACAACAGGGGGCGCATGAACACTGAAGCTTTCTTT
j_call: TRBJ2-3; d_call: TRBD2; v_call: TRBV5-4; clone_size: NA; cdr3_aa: CASSPGLAGGSIGPYF; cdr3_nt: TGTGCCAGCAGCCCGGGACTAGCGGGAGGTTCGATCGGGCCGTATTTT
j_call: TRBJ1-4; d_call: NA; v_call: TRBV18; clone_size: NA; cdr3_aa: CASSLQAGEHEKLFF; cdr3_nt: TGTGCCAGCTCACTTCAGGCAGGGGAGCATGAAAAACTGTTTTTT
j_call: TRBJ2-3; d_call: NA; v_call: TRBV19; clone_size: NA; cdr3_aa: CASRPEGLRDRVDTQYF; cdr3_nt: TGTGCCAGTAGGCCTGAGGGGCTGCGGGACAGAGTAGATACGCAGTATTTT
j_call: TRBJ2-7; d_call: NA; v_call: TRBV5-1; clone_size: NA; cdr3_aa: CASSHDGARYEQYF; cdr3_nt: TGCGCCAGCAGCCATGACGGGGCCCGATACGAGCAGTACTTC
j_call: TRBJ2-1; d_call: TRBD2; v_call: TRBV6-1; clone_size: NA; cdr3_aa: CASSGLAGGHGDEQFF; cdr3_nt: TGTGCCAGCAGTGGACTAGCGGGAGGGCATGGCGATGAGCAGTTCTTC
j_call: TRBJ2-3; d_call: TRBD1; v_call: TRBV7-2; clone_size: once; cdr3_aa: CASSLKSWGTGGTDTQYF; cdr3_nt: TGTGCCAGCAGCTTAAAGTCGTGGGGGACAGGAGGCACAGATACGCAGTATTTT
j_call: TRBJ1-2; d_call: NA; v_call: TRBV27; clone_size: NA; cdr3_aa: CASSAGGPRSQGYTF; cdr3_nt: TGTGCCAGCAGCGCCGGAGGACCGCGAAGTCAGGGCTACACCTTC
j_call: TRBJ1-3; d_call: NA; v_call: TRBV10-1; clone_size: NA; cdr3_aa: CASSAEVKIQGIWTLSGNTIYF; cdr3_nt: TGCGCCAGCAGTGCAGAAGTTAAAATACAGGGAATTTGGACGCTGAGTGGAAACACCATATATTTT
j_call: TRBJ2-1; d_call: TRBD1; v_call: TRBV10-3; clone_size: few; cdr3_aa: CAIRKATGDAYNEQFF; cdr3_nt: TGTGCCATCAGGAAAGCAACAGGGGACGCTTACAATGAGCAGTTCTTC
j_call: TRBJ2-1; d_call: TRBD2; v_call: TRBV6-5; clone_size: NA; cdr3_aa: CASSYSRSGRIEQFF; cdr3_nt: TGTGCCAGCAGTTACTCGAGGAGCGGGAGAATTGAGCAGTTCTTC
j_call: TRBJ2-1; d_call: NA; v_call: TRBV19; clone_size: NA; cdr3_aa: CASNPQASSYNEQFF; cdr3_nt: TGTGCCAGTAACCCCCAAGCGAGCTCCTACAATGAGCAGTTCTTC
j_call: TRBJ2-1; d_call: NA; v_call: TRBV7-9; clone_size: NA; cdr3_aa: CASSLAEFTGLRTGNEQFF; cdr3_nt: TGTGCCAGCAGCTTAGCCGAATTTACGGGACTGCGAACGGGCAATGAGCAGTTCTTC
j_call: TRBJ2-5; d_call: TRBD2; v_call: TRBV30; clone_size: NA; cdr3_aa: CAWSLGTTPQETQYF; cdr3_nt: TGTGCCTGGAGCCTAGGGACTACTCCCCAAGAGACCCAGTACTTC
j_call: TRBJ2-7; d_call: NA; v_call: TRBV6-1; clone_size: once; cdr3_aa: CASSEPSYEQYF; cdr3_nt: TGTGCCAGCAGTGAACCCTCCTACGAGCAGTACTTC
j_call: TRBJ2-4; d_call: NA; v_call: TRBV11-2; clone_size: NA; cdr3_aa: CASSLGAGLAKNIQYF; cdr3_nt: TGTGCCAGCAGCTTAGGGGCAGGGTTAGCCAAAAACATTCAGTACTTC
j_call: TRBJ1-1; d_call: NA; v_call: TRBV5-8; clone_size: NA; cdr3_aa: CASSLDRRGVAEAFF; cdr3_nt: TGTGCCAGCAGCTTGGACCGTCGGGGTGTCGCTGAAGCTTTCTTT
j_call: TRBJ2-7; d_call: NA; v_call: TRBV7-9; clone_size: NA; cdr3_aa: CASSRNAGNSYEQYF; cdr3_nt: TGTGCCAGCAGCAGAAACGCCGGAAACTCCTACGAGCAGTACTTC
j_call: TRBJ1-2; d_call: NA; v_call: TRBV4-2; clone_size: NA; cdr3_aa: CASRQAPIVDVSF; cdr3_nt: TGTGCCAGCAGACAGGCTCCCATCGTCGACGTCTCCTTC
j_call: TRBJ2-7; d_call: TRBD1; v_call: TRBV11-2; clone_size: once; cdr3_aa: CASSFYATGPSSFEQYF; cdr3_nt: TGTGCCAGCAGCTTTTATGCGACAGGGCCCTCATCCTTCGAGCAGTACTTC
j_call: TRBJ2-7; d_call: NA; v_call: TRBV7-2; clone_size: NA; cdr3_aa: CASSLAGRLSYEQYF; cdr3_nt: TGTGCCAGCAGCTTGGCGGGGAGACTCTCCTACGAGCAGTACTTC
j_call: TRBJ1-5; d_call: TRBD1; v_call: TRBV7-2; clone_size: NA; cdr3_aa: CASSFEGGAGQPQHF; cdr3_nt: TGTGCCAGCAGCTTTGAAGGGGGCGCAGGTCAGCCCCAGCATTTT
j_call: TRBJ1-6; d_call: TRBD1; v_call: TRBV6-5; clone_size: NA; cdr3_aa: CASSPGQAVVPLHF; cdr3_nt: TGTGCCAGCAGTCCTGGACAGGCCGTGGTACCCCTCCACTTT
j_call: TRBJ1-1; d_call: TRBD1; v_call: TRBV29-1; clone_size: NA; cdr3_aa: CSVEDIGQGELFPEAFF; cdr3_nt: TGCAGCGTTGAAGATATCGGACAGGGTGAGTTGTTTCCTGAAGCTTTCTTT
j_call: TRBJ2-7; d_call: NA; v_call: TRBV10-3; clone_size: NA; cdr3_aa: CAIATGPDYEQYF; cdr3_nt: TGTGCCATCGCAACAGGGCCCGACTACGAGCAGTACTTC
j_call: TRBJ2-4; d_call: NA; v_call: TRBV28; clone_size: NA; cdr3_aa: CASSAPVGIQYF; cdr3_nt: TGTGCCAGCAGCGCCCCTGTGGGCATTCAGTACTTC
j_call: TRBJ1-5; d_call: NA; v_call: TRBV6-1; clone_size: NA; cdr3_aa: CASRYDRSHQPQHF; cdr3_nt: TGTGCCAGCAGATACGACAGGAGCCATCAGCCCCAGCATTTT
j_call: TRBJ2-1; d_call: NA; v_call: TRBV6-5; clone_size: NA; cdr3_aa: CASRATSEQFF; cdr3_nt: TGTGCCAGCAGAGCGACTAGTGAGCAGTTCTTC
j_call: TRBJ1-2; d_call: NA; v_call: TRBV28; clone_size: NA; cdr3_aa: CASSPMGGSYGYTF; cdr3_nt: TGTGCCAGCAGTCCGATGGGGGGGAGCTATGGCTACACCTTC
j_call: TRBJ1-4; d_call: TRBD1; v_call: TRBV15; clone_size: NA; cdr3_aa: CATSSRTGHEKLFF; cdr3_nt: TGTGCCACCAGCAGCCGGACAGGACACGAAAAACTGTTTTTT
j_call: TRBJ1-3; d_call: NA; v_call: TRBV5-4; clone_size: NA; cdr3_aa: CASSPGHGAPGNTIYF; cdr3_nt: TGTGCCAGCAGCCCTGGACATGGGGCGCCAGGAAACACCATATATTTT
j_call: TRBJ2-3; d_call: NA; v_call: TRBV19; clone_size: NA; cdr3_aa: CASSLSGRMDTQYF; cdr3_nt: TGTGCCAGTAGTTTGTCGGGAAGGATGGATACGCAGTATTTT
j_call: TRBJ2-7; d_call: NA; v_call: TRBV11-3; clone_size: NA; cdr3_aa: CASSFNYEQYF; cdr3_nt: TGTGCCAGCAGCTTCAACTACGAGCAGTACTTC
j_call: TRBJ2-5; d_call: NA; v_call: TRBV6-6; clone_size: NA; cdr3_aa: CASSYGQGQLGETQYF; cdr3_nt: TGTGCCAGCAGTTACGGCCAGGGTCAGTTAGGGGAGACCCAGTACTTC
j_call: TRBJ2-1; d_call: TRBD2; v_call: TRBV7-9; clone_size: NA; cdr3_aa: CASSALTSESSYNEQFF; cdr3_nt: TGTGCCAGCAGCGCACTGACTAGCGAGAGCTCCTACAATGAGCAGTTCTTC
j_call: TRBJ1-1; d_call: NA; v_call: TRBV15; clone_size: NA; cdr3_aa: CATSSAAGGSAFF; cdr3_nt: TGTGCCACCAGCAGCGCGGCCGGGGGTTCGGCTTTCTTT
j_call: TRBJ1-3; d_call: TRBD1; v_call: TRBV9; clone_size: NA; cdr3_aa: CASSVLGGRGPGNTIYF; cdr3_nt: TGTGCCAGCAGCGTTTTAGGAGGCAGGGGGCCTGGAAACACCATATATTTT
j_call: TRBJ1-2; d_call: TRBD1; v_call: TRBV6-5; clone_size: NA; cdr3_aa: CASTATGGYYGYTF; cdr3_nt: TGTGCCAGCACTGCGACAGGGGGCTACTATGGCTACACCTTC
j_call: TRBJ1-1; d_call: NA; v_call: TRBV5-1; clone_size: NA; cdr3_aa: CASSLIEGLDTEAFF; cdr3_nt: TGCGCCAGCAGCTTGATAGAGGGGCTCGACACTGAAGCTTTCTTT
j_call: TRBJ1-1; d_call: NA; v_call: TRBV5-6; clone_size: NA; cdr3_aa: CASSPRPTGRTEAFF; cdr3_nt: TGTGCCAGCAGCCCACGCCCCACAGGGCGCACTGAAGCTTTCTTT
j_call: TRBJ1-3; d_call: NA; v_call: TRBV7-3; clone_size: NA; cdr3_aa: CASSSSWVDTIYF; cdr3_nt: TGTGCCAGCAGCTCCTCTTGGGTGGACACCATATATTTT
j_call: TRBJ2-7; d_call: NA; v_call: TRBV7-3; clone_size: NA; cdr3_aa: CASSAGTPGEQYF; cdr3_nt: TGTGCCAGCAGCGCCGGGACCCCCGGTGAGCAGTACTTC
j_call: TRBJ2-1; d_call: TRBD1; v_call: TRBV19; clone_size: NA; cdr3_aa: CASSTDRGRVNEQFF; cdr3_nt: TGTGCCAGTAGTACGGACAGGGGCAGGGTCAATGAGCAGTTCTTC
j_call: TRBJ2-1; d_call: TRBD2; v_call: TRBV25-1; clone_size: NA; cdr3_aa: CASSPPRLAGVRNEQFF; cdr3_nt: TGTGCCAGCAGCCCTCCCAGGCTAGCGGGAGTCAGGAATGAGCAGTTCTTC
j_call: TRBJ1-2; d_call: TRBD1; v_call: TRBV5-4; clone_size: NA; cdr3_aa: CASSRYSTGTGIGYTF; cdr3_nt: TGTGCCAGCAGCCGATACAGTACCGGGACAGGGATTGGCTACACCTTC
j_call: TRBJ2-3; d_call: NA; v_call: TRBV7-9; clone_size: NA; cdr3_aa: CASSFSPLEDTQYF; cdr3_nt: TGTGCCAGCAGCTTTTCACCCCTAGAAGATACGCAGTATTTT
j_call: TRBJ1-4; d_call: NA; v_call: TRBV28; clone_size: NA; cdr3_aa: CASSLGGPSGQEKLFF; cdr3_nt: TGTGCCAGCAGTTTAGGGGGGCCCAGCGGTCAGGAAAAACTGTTTTTT
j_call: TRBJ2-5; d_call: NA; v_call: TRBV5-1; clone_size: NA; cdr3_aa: CASSPTQSGEETQYF; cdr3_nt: TGCGCCAGCAGCCCGACTCAAAGTGGGGAAGAGACCCAGTACTTC